One T cell receptor beta chain is described in this entry. The clone's antigen remains unknown. The record has no base qualities; no much larger clone is one base away. This entry belongs to a study of identical twins listed by TCRdb under 2016. About the investigation overall: The study deep-sequenced TCR alpha and beta repertoires from monozygotic twins, unrelated adults of various ages and cord blood to test whether fetal clonotypes persist. Replicate twin experiments were performed at different times using different library preparation protocols to rule out contamination. What the authors observed across the whole study: A weaker excess of twin sharing was found in beta out-of-frame sequences because the signal-to-noise ratio was lowered by fewer shared sequences. Zero-insertion analyses could be partly confounded by invariant T cells such as MAIT and iNKT, although diverse VJ usage argued against such confounding for most clonotypes. Abundant cord blood beta clonotypes carried fewer insertions; young adult naive repertoires showed a weaker similar trend, while memory repertoires showed none. Compared with coincidental sharing between unrelated individuals, an excess of low generation-probability sequences was observed among out-of-frame TCR alpha sequences shared between twins. Because the same donors could not be followed over many years, the conclusions relied on cross-sectional statistical analysis. Recombination models systematically underestimated out-of-frame TCR alpha sharing in monozygotic twins but agreed with sharing between unrelated individuals.

Cut back by 1 base and 1 base, the V and J ends lie 14 bases apart. In the germline V gene, CDR1 corresponds to SGHRS and CDR2 to YFSETQ. The CDR3 has 16 amino acids, counting the end cysteine and phenylalanine. This entry keeps only the CDR3 DNA: 48 bases, framed from base 1. Every donor was a healthy Caucasian. The twin cohort consisted of three pairs of female monozygotic twins, all aged about 18 to 29 years. Peripheral blood mononuclear cells were the source from which RNA for the TCR libraries was isolated. The method behind the library was 5' RACE. Reads for this sample came from an Illumina HiSeq 2000. Template switching introduced a universal primer binding site; the final cDNA contained a unique molecular identifier, enabling accurate counting of TCR cDNA molecules. Specific primers in the conserved constant-segment region were used to synthesize first-strand cDNA for TCR alpha and beta chains. To control for contamination, each cDNA library was double barcoded with a SMART-Mk sample barcode plus Illumina barcodes. TruSeq adapter sequences and Illumina sample barcodes were added in two successive PCR steps. TCR alpha and beta cDNA libraries were sequenced on the Illumina HiSeq platform with custom primers. For the original study's pipeline: MiGEC was used to process raw reads and extract unique molecular identifiers, and MiXCR was used to find CDR3 positions. For each individual, recombination models were inferred using an EM algorithm with the repgenHMM and IGoR tools. Shared clonotype analysis was performed with the tcR package in R, normalizing sharing by the product of cloneset sizes. Out-of-frame nonproductive sequences were analyzed to study raw recombination free of thymic and clonal selection effects. TCRdb reprocessing: public reads trimmed at Q25 with fastp, clones called with MiXCR, in-frame beta chains kept. Rows with one shared CDR3 protein collapse into an entry with the most common genes and DNA. TCRdb, not the original authors, processed these V and J calls. The sample profile shows about 720,000 distinct CDR3 sequences; 8.6% of them were found once. Together, the top ten hold around 0.95% of the sample.

This sample was also put to use in a study of yellow fever vaccine responses in identical twins. As described in the second report: According to the authors, in identical twins the way T cells responded to vaccination appeared partly convergent and partly personalized. In identical twins, the study followed T cell clones that responded to the vaccine with precision.

The chain joins TRBV5-1 to TRBJ2-5; the D segment might be TRBD1 or TRBD2, since each matches 6 bases. Sequences were obtained from PBMCs. This TCR was sampled from a woman between 18 and 29 years old in good health. The DNA is TGCGCCAGCAGCTTGCAGGGGAGGCTACCCCAAGAGACCCAGTACTTC. Its product reads: CASSLQGRLPQETQYF.